The 29 T cell receptor beta chains below all came from one sample that was sequenced in a study of CD8 T cells in ankylosing spondylitis. Overall study findings and caveats: Typical of ankylosing spondylitis blood, it appeared, was a TCR beta motif of under 10 highly homologous variants.

TCRdb re-derived calls from the 5' RACE reads in MiXCR, one entry per CDR3 protein. This sample has around 770,000 distinct CDR3 sequences; 12% occur once, and the top ten carry 0.51%. Their target antigens are unknown. The sequenced material came from blood, either unsorted or a sorted T cell fraction (not recorded which). All receptors come from a male donor with ankylosing spondylitis.

The V call is TRBV5-1, the J call TRBJ2-7; no clear D gene. V was cut by 1 base and J by 2 bases, with 7 bases left in between. Per the germline V gene, CDR1 is SGHRS and CDR2 is YFSETQ. The CDR3 is 13 amino acids. For the CDR3, the DNA is TGCGCCAGCAGCTTGAACCAACCCTACGAGCAGTACTTC. This gives the protein CASSLNQPYEQYF. The full variable domain, its missing parts supplied by reference TRBV5-1 and TRBJ2-7, is KAGVTQTPRYLIKTRGQQVTLSCSPISGHRSVSWYQQTPGQGLQFLFEYFSETQRNKGNFPGRFSGRQFSNSRSEMNVSTLELGDSALYLCASSLNQPYEQYFGPGTRLTVT.

The chain couples TRBV3-1 to TRBJ1-1; no firm D call. The germline V gene has CDR1 LGHDT and CDR2 YNNKEL (reference sequence). V was shortened by 0 bases and J by 4 bases, with 9 bases between the two germline ends. The CDR3 length is 14 residues. CDR3 sequence: CASSQDPYSTEAFF. Written as DNA, the CDR3 is TGTGCCAGCAGCCAAGATCCATACAGCACTGAAGCTTTCTTT.

There are a few counts of this clonotype. This rearrangement joins TRBV7-2 to TRBJ2-1; TRBD2 agrees at 11 bases. The germline V gene has CDR1 SGHTA and CDR2 FQGNSA. Trimming removed 7 bases from V and 9 bases from J; junction bases left unmatched: 17. The CDR3 runs to 17 residues. The CDR3 DNA reads as TGTGCCAGCAACAGCCATAGTAGCGGGAGGGCCCTGCCTGAGCAGTTCTTC. Encoded protein: CASNSHSSGRALPEQFF.

This clonotype was counted only a few times. The CDR3: CASRPTGGRTEAFF. Written as DNA, the CDR3 is TGTGCCAGCAGACCCACAGGGGGACGGACTGAAGCTTTCTTT. V and J are TRBV25-1 and TRBJ1-1, with 8 positions matching TRBD1. Trimming at V came to 6 bases and at J to 5 bases, leaving 8 bases not matched to a gene. The germline CDR1 and CDR2 sequences are MGHDK and SYGVNS. The CDR3 has 14 residues.

This clonotype was found many times. The gene calls are TRBV27 and TRBJ2-3, with D unclear. There are 14 residues in the CDR3. Germline V gene data show CDR1 as MNHEY and CDR2 as SMNVEV (reference sequence). Trimming took 4 bases from V and 3 from J, leaving 11 bases between them. The CDR3 sequence is CASSSGFPTDTQYF. The CDR3 DNA reads TGTGCCAGCAGTTCCGGATTCCCGACAGATACGCAGTATTTT.

This clonotype appeared many times. This chain connects TRBV11-2 to TRBJ2-5, with 9 bases fitting TRBD1. The CDR3 length is 15 residues. Germline V gene data show CDR1 as SGHAT and CDR2 as FQNNGV. J gave up 2 bases and V 6 bases, and 7 bases lay outside the gene matches. The CDR3 reads CASSPDRGLQETQYF. In DNA form, the CDR3 reads TGTGCCAGCAGTCCGGACAGGGGCTTACAAGAGACCCAGTACTTC.

This clonotype was seen many times. CDR3 sequence (DNA): TGTGCCAGCAGCTTGGGGGGTGGACAAAAACTGTTTTTT. It codes for CASSLGGGQKLFF. The V call is TRBV7-2, the J call TRBJ1-4; a weak D match, TRBD1 (5 bases). Trimming shortened V by 3 bases and J by 9 bases, and 11 bases separated the two germline ends. CDR1 is SGHTA and CDR2 is FQGNSA in the germline V gene. The length of the CDR3 is 13 residues.

This clonotype was seen only a few times. This rearrangement joins TRBV7-9 to TRBJ2-7, with 8 positions matching TRBD1. V lost 5 bases and J lost 2; bases outside the gene matches: 11. Germline loops: CDR1 SEHNR, CDR2 FQNEAQ (reference sequence). This CDR3 spans 16 amino acids. CDR3 nucleotides: TGTGCCAGCAGCCTGATCCCCGGGACAGGCCCCTACGAGCAGTACTTC. This translates into CASSLIPGTGPYEQYF.

This clonotype was counted a few times. The rearrangement joins TRBV4-3 to TRBJ2-2, with a weak D call TRBD1 (5 bases). This CDR3 is 15 amino acids long. Per germline, CDR1 LGHNA and CDR2 YSLEER. The V and J ends lost 0 bases and 7 bases respectively, with 12 bases between them. CDR3: CASSQDQGVVGELFF. CDR3 DNA sequence: TGCGCCAGCAGCCAAGATCAGGGTGTGGTCGGGGAGCTGTTTTTT.

This clonotype was recorded at least ten times. The chain has TRBV6-1 and TRBJ2-1; TRBD1 aligns across 7 bases. Germline V gene lookup returns CDR1 MNHNS and CDR2 SASEGT. The CDR3 totals 15 residues. Trimming removed 6 bases from V and 0 bases from J; junction bases left unmatched: 5. The CDR3 loop is CASRQTGSSYNEQFF. The CDR3 nucleotides are TGTGCCAGCAGACAGACAGGGAGCTCCTACAATGAGCAGTTCTTC.

The V and J genes are TRBV7-2 and TRBJ2-1; a possible D gene is TRBD1 (7 bases). Germline CDR1 and CDR2: SGHTA and FQGNSA. The CDR3 loop spans 15 amino acids. Trimming cost V 4 bases and J 4 bases, with 14 bases left between them. The CDR3 coding sequence is TGTGCCAGCAGCTCAACGCCAGGGGGGTACAATGAGCAGTTCTTC. Translated: CASSSTPGGYNEQFF.

This clonotype was seen ten or more times. The V and J genes are TRBV20-1 and TRBJ2-7; TRBD2 might be the D (5 bases). CDR3 size: 13 residues. Looked up from germline, CDR1 is DFQATT and CDR2 is SNEGSKA (reference sequence). V lost 6 bases, J lost 1 base, and 13 bases lay in between. The CDR3 DNA sequence: TGCAGTGCCCCCGCCCCGGGATCCTACGAGCAGTACTTC. This gives the protein CSAPAPGSYEQYF.

This clonotype was observed a handful of times. This rearrangement joins TRBV20-1 to TRBJ2-7, with D unresolved. V dropped 5 bases and J dropped 5 bases, with 13 bases sitting between them. The V gene's germline CDR1 is DFQATT and CDR2 SNEGSKA (reference sequence). The CDR3 totals 12 residues. CDR3 loop: CSAGGVIHEQYF. The CDR3 DNA is TGCAGTGCTGGTGGAGTTATCCACGAGCAGTACTTC.

This clonotype was detected only a few times. The genes are TRBV7-8 and TRBJ2-2; TRBD2 aligns across 7 bases. Germline CDR1 and CDR2: SGHVS and FQNEAQ. V shed 2 bases and J 5 bases; nucleotides not matched to a gene: 8. The CDR3 is 16 amino acids. The DNA for the CDR3 is TGTGCCAGCAGCTTACTGGGGGGGGTAGAGACCGGGGAGCTGTTTTTT. Protein product: CASSLLGGVETGELFF. Looking up the rest from reference TRBV7-8 and TRBJ2-2 gives the full variable domain: GAGVSQSPRYKVAKRGQDVALRCDPISGHVSLFWYQQALGQGPEFLTYFQNEAQLDKSGLPSDRFFAERPEGSVSTLKIQRTQQEDSAVYLCASSLLGGVETGELFFGEGSRLTVL.

This chain joins TRBV2 and TRBJ1-6, with 10 bases lining up with TRBD1. J lost 7 bases, V lost 9 bases, and 6 bases had no gene match. Germline CDR1 is SNHLY and CDR2 is FYNNEI. CDR3 length equals 14 residues. The DNA for the CDR3 is TGTGCCAGAAAACCGACAGGGGGCAATTCACCCCTCCACTTT. It yields the protein CARKPTGGNSPLHF.

A few counts support this clonotype. The genes are TRBV20-1 and TRBJ2-3; D remains ambiguous. Trimming removed 6 bases at V and 0 bases at J, with 13 bases between. This CDR3 comprises 14 residues. CDR1 is DFQATT and CDR2 is SNEGSKA in the germline V gene (reference sequence). The CDR3 loop reads CSAMAGISTDTQYF. The CDR3 nucleotides are TGCAGTGCCATGGCTGGGATTAGCACAGATACGCAGTATTTT.

The chain's CDR3 is CASSPTGIYQPQHF. The DNA for the CDR3 is TGTGCCAGCAGTCCAACAGGGATTTATCAGCCCCAGCATTTT. The chain combines TRBV6-1 with TRBJ1-5, with TRBD1 as a possible D gene (6 bases). In germline, CDR1 is MNHNS, CDR2 SASEGT. This CDR3 has 14 amino acids. V lost 5 bases and J 5 bases, leaving 13 bases between the germline ends.

This rearrangement joins TRBV5-1 to TRBJ1-1; TRBD1 agrees at 7 bases. After removal of 4 bases from V and 4 bases from J, the junction contained 10 bases not matched to a gene. Germline V gene lookup returns CDR1 SGHRS and CDR2 YFSETQ. This CDR3 has 15 residues. CDR3 bases: TGCGCCAGCAGCCTCCTGACAGGGTCGAGCACTGAAGCTTTCTTT. It yields the protein CASSLLTGSSTEAFF.

The chain combines TRBV6-5 with TRBJ1-3; D is possibly TRBD1 (5 bases). The CDR3 spans 16 residues. Germline V gives CDR1 MNHEY, CDR2 SVGAGI. V gave up 2 bases and J gave up 1 base, with 12 bases separating them. The DNA for the CDR3 is TGTGCCAGCAGTTACCGGGCAGGGTGGTCTGGAAACACCATATATTTT. Protein: CASSYRAGWSGNTIYF.

This clonotype was counted only a few times. The chain is built from TRBV6-2 or TRBV6-3 and TRBJ1-5; D perhaps matches TRBD1 (6 bases). Deletions cut 4 bases from V and 5 bases from J, with 15 bases between. Germline-derived CDR1 and CDR2 are MNHEY and SVGEGT. This CDR3 comprises 15 residues. CDR3 DNA sequence: TGTGCCAGCAGTTCACCTAGGAGGGGGGATCAGCCCCAGCATTTT. Encoded protein: CASSSPRRGDQPQHF.

This clonotype was detected a few times. The chain combines TRBV5-1 with TRBJ2-7; D remains unclear. The V and J ends lost 4 bases and 2 bases respectively, with 10 bases between them. The CDR3 is 13 residues long. Per germline, CDR1 SGHRS and CDR2 YFSETQ. The CDR3 nucleotides read TGCGCCAGCAGCCCCCCCCGACCCTACGAGCAGTACTTC. It translates to CASSPPRPYEQYF.

This clonotype was counted only a few times. The J gene is TRBJ2-3, the V gene TRBV3-1; TRBD2 matches at 11 bases. Germline lookup yields CDR1 LGHDT and CDR2 YNNKEL (reference sequence). The J segment lost 1 base and the V segment lost 0 bases, leaving 3 bases of the junction unmatched. The CDR3 sequence is 17 residues long. Written as DNA, the CDR3 is TGTGCCAGCAGCCAAGATATTAGCGGGAGGGGCACAGATACGCAGTATTTT. Encoded protein: CASSQDISGRGTDTQYF.

This clonotype was seen many times. The chain recombines TRBV5-1 with TRBJ2-7; D remains unclear. V lost 0 bases and J 3 bases, leaving 10 bases between the germline ends. Germline lookup yields CDR1 SGHRS and CDR2 YFSETQ. The CDR3 is made up of 14 amino acids. The CDR3 sequence: CASSLAPESYEQYF. CDR3 coding DNA: TGCGCCAGCAGCTTGGCCCCGGAGAGCTACGAGCAGTACTTC.

V is TRBV20-1 and J is TRBJ2-5; 7 positions match TRBD1. From germline, CDR1 is DFQATT and CDR2 SNEGSKA (reference sequence). CDR3 length: 15 residues. The trim removed 0 bases at V and 3 bases at J, leaving 7 bases unmatched. The CDR3 DNA reads as TGCAGTGCTAGAGATTATGGGGACAGAGAAGAGACCCAGTACTTC. This encodes CSARDYGDREETQYF.

Many counts were recorded for this clonotype. The chain is built from TRBV15 and TRBJ2-3; maybe TRBD2 (5 bases). The CDR3 has 18 residues. The germline CDR1 and CDR2 sequences are LNHNV and YYDKDF (reference sequence). The V gene lost 0 bases and the J gene lost 3 bases, with 19 bases spanning the gap. This chain's CDR3 is CATSRDTPSTTTTDTQYF. CDR3 DNA: TGTGCCACCAGCAGAGATACCCCTAGCACTACTACAACAGATACGCAGTATTTT.

This clonotype has a count of ten or more. The chain recombines TRBV20-1 with TRBJ1-1; 7 bases agree with TRBD1. Germline trimming cut 3 bases from V and 3 bases from J; bases unmatched to any gene: 4. The germline V gene has CDR1 DFQATT and CDR2 SNEGSKA (reference sequence). This CDR3 is built from 13 residues. CDR3 sequence (DNA): TGCAGTGCTAGCGCAGGGGGGGACACTGAAGCTTTCTTT. As protein: CSASAGGDTEAFF.

This clonotype has just a few counts. The chain recombines TRBV6-1 with TRBJ1-1; D is perhaps TRBD1 (5 bases). The germline V gene encodes CDR1 MNHNS and CDR2 SASEGT. This CDR3 has 13 amino acids. V was cut by 3 bases and J by 7 bases, with 12 bases left in between. CDR3 DNA: TGTGCCAGCAGTGACAGGCGGGGCCTTGAAGCTTTCTTT. Protein: CASSDRRGLEAFF.

The chain links TRBV20-1 to TRBJ2-1; tentatively, D is TRBD1 (6 bases). V lost 6 bases, J lost 0 bases, and 15 bases lay in between. CDR1 and CDR2 (germline): DFQATT, SNEGSKA (reference sequence). This CDR3 contains 15 residues. The CDR3 here is CSARRDTSSYNEQFF. The CDR3 coding sequence is TGCAGTGCACGCCGGGACACGAGCTCCTACAATGAGCAGTTCTTC.

This clonotype came up a few times. This sequence joins TRBV7-9 and TRBJ2-1; D uncertain. CDR1 is SEHNR, CDR2 FQNEAQ, per germline (reference sequence). The V gene lost 5 bases and the J gene lost 2 bases, with 13 bases spanning the gap. The CDR3 covers 15 residues. CDR3 amino acids: CASSLFRGAYNEQFF. The CDR3 DNA is TGTGCCAGCAGCCTCTTTAGAGGAGCCTACAATGAGCAGTTCTTC. Full variable domain (outside the CDR3, taken from reference TRBV7-9 and TRBJ2-1): DTGVSQNPRHKITKRGQNVTFRCDPISEHNRLYWYRQTLGQGPEFLTYFQNEAQLEKSRLLSDRFSAERPKGSFSTLEIQRTEQGDSAMYLCASSLFRGAYNEQFFGPGTRLTVL.